This is a list of T cell receptor beta chains from one sample in a study of early T cells in non-severe SARS-CoV-2 infection. TCRdb re-derived calls from the 5' RACE reads in MiXCR, one entry per CDR3 protein. Of 37,000 or so distinct CDR3 sequences in the sample, 5% to 6.5% are singletons; the top ten hold roughly 24%. The sample comprised whole blood. These receptor sequences come from an adult who was a healthcare worker with PCR-confirmed SARS-CoV-2 infection or an uninfected control (not recorded which). The CDR3 runs from the conserved cysteine through the conserved F or W. D genes are given only for firm matches. Clone size is shown for a subset of rows, as once, few, many or a class of expanded clone.

size | J | D | V | DNA | CDR3
many | TRBJ2-3 | TRBD1 | TRBV7-8 | TGTGCCAGCAGCAACGACAGGGTAGCAGATACGCAGTATTTT | CASSNDRVADTQYF
NA | TRBJ2-7 | TRBD2 | TRBV4-2 | TGTGCCAGCAGCCAAGGAAGGGGACTAGCCTACGAGCAGTACTTC | CASSQGRGLAYEQYF
few | TRBJ2-5 | NA | TRBV28 | TGTGCCAGCAGCGCCGACAGGAAAGGCGGGGAGACCCAGTACTTC | CASSADRKGGETQYF
NA | TRBJ2-7 | TRBD1 | TRBV2 | TGTGCCAGCAGGCTGACAGGGGGCTCCTACGAGCAGTACTTC | CASRLTGGSYEQYF
few | TRBJ1-1 | NA | TRBV6-5 | TGTGCCAGTTCAAGACGGGGGAACACTGAAGCTTTCTTT | CASSRRGNTEAFF
many | TRBJ1-2 | NA | TRBV28 | TGTGCCAGCAGTACTCTCGGACGCCGGGGCTACACCTTC | CASSTLGRRGYTF
many | TRBJ1-6 | NA | TRBV20-1 | TGCAGTGCCGGGGACACCAATAATTCACCCCTCCACTTT | CSAGDTNNSPLHF
many | TRBJ1-2 | NA | TRBV7-6 | TGTGCCAGCAGCTTTGGAGGGAGTAGGGTTAACTATGGCTACACCTTC | CASSFGGSRVNYGYTF
many | TRBJ2-7 | TRBD1 | TRBV7-9 | TGTGCCAGCAGCTTCGGGACAGCCTACGAGCAGTACTTC | CASSFGTAYEQYF
many | TRBJ2-1 | TRBD1 | TRBV20-1 | TGCAGTGCTAGAGATAGACAGGGTCGCAATGAGCAGTTCTTC | CSARDRQGRNEQFF
NA | TRBJ2-3 | TRBD2 | TRBV3-1 | TGTGCCAGCGCACCTAGCGGGAGTAATCAAGATACGCAGTATTTT | CASAPSGSNQDTQYF
many | TRBJ2-2 | NA | TRBV12-5 | TGTGCTAGTGGTTTGGTCCTAGGAGACACCGGGGAGCTGTTTTTT | CASGLVLGDTGELFF
many | TRBJ1-5 | TRBD1 | TRBV7-3 | TGTGCCAGCAGCTCCCGGGACAGCCGAGCTAATCAGCCCCAGCATTTT | CASSSRDSRANQPQHF
many | TRBJ2-1 | NA | TRBV11-2 | TGTGCCAGCAGCCTCTTTGCCGGGGCACTGGATGAGCAGTTCTTC | CASSLFAGALDEQFF
many | TRBJ2-5 | NA | TRBV7-3 | TGTGCCAGCAGCTTAGGTCGGCGGTCAGGAGAGACCCAGTACTTC | CASSLGRRSGETQYF
few | TRBJ2-7 | NA | TRBV11-2 | TGTGCCAGCAGCCCCTGGGACGAGCAGTACTTC | CASSPWDEQYF
few | TRBJ2-2 | TRBD1 | TRBV28 | TGTGCCAGCCTCAAGCGGACAGGATTCACCGGGGAGCTGTTTTTT | CASLKRTGFTGELFF
many | TRBJ2-2 | NA | TRBV7-3 | TGTGCCAGCAGCCGGAGAGGGGACACCGGGGAGCTGTTTTTT | CASSRRGDTGELFF
many | TRBJ1-5 | TRBD1 | TRBV10-3 | TGTGCCATCAGTGCAGGGGGGCCGGCGAATCAGCCCCAGCATTTT | CAISAGGPANQPQHF
few | TRBJ2-3 | TRBD1 | TRBV13 | TGTGCCAGCAGCACCAACAGGGGACAGACAGATACGCAGTATTTT | CASSTNRGQTDTQYF
NA | TRBJ1-3 | NA | TRBV3-1 | TGTGCCAGCCGAACAGGATCTGGAAACACCACATATTTT | CASRTGSGNTTYF
many | TRBJ2-5 | TRBD2 | TRBV20-1 | TGCAGTGCTAGAGATAGACCGGGGGGGCAAGAGACCCAGTACTTC | CSARDRPGGQETQYF
few | TRBJ2-4 | NA | TRBV6-2/TRBV6-3 | TGTGCCAGCAGTGGCGGGTTAGCCAAAAACATTCAGTACTTC | CASSGGLAKNIQYF
NA | TRBJ2-3 | NA | TRBV10-3 | TGTGCCATCAGTGAGGCGGAGGATACGCAGTATTTT | CAISEAEDTQYF
few | TRBJ2-1 | NA | TRBV5-1 | TGCGCCAGCATGAACAGCGGGTCCTACAATGAGCAGTTCTTC | CASMNSGSYNEQFF
few | TRBJ2-3 | TRBD1 | TRBV7-9 | TGTGCCAGCAGCTTAGGGCGGACAGGGACAGATACGCAGTATTTT | CASSLGRTGTDTQYF
many | TRBJ2-3 | TRBD2 | TRBV5-1 | TGCGCCAGCAGCCTCGGGACTAGCGGGACCACAGATACGCAGTATTTT | CASSLGTSGTTDTQYF
many | TRBJ1-3 | NA | TRBV20-1 | TGCAGTGCTAGCCCTACCAGGACAGTCAGCTCTGGAAACACCATATATTTT | CSASPTRTVSSGNTIYF
few | TRBJ2-7 | TRBD2 | TRBV30 | TGTGCCTGGAGTGAGGGACTAGCGGGTGCCTACGAGCAGTACTTC | CAWSEGLAGAYEQYF
few | TRBJ2-7 | NA | TRBV5-1 | TGCGCCAGCAGCGGACGGACTGACCTCACCTACGAGCAGTACTTC | CASSGRTDLTYEQYF
few | TRBJ2-3 | TRBD2 | TRBV30 | TGTGCCTGGAGAGTGCGGGGGACAGATACGCAGTATTTT | CAWRVRGTDTQYF
few | TRBJ2-3 | TRBD2 | TRBV20-1 | TGCAGTGTCAGGGGGACTAGCGGGAGGACGACTAGCACAGATACGCAGTATTTT | CSVRGTSGRTTSTDTQYF
many | TRBJ2-3 | NA | TRBV28 | TGTGCCAGCAGTTTACCAGTACGGAATACGCAGTATTTT | CASSLPVRNTQYF
NA | TRBJ1-5 | TRBD1 | TRBV7-2 | TGTGCCAGCAGCTCAGCCGGGACAGGATTCAATCAGCCCCAGCATTTT | CASSSAGTGFNQPQHF
many | TRBJ1-5 | NA | TRBV12-3/TRBV12-4 | TGTGCCAGCAGTTTTTTGGGGGCGGGCCAGCCCCAGCATTTT | CASSFLGAGQPQHF
many | TRBJ1-2 | NA | TRBV11-2 | TGTGCCAGCAGCTTGACGGGGGCAAACTATGGCTACACCTTC | CASSLTGANYGYTF
many | TRBJ2-7 | TRBD1 | TRBV20-1 | TGCAGTGCTCAGGGACAGCGTCCCTACGAGCAGTACTTC | CSAQGQRPYEQYF